This T cell receptor beta chain was documented in a study of post-analysis software for immune sequencing data. Overall study findings and caveats: Controls showed lower frequencies than patients for several TRBV segments, and TRBV5-6, TRBV5-1 and TRBV20-1 were among these. The authors found that F measure strongly co-clustered same-batch samples. Normalized Chao1 diversity was significantly lower in multiple sclerosis patients than in controls.

In this sample, this clonotype turned up a few times. Its antigen remains unknown. Germline-derived CDR1 and CDR2 are KGHSH and LQKENI. CDR3 length: 17 amino acids. Trimming cost V 5 bases and J 2 bases; bases outside gene matches: 13. Tagging with unique molecular identifiers was a feature of the TCR beta cDNA libraries. A single record per CDR3 protein comes from TCRdb applying MiXCR to the PCR reads. Among 170,000 or so distinct CDR3 sequences listed, approximately 31% were seen once. This clonotype was sampled from a girl aged 10-17 years with multiple sclerosis. Sequencing was done on a sample of blood. This chain connects TRBV18 to TRBJ2-3; 7 bases line up with TRBD1. The CDR3 spells CASSTSGQKIYTDTQYF. In DNA, the CDR3 is TGTGCCAGCTCAACTTCGGGACAGAAAATCTACACAGATACGCAGTATTTT.